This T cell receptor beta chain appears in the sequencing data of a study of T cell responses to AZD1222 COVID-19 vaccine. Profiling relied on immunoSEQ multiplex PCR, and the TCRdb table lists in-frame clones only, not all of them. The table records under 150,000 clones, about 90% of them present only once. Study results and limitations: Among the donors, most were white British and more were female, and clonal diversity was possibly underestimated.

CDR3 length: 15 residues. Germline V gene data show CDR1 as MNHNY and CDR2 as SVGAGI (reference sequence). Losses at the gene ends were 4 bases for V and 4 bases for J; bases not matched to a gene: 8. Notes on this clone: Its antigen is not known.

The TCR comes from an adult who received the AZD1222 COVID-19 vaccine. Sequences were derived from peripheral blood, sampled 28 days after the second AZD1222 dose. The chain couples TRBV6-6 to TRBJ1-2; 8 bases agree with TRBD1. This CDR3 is CASSLRARGPYGYTF. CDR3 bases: TGTGCCAGCAGTTTGCGCGCCAGGGGGCCCTATGGCTACACCTTC.